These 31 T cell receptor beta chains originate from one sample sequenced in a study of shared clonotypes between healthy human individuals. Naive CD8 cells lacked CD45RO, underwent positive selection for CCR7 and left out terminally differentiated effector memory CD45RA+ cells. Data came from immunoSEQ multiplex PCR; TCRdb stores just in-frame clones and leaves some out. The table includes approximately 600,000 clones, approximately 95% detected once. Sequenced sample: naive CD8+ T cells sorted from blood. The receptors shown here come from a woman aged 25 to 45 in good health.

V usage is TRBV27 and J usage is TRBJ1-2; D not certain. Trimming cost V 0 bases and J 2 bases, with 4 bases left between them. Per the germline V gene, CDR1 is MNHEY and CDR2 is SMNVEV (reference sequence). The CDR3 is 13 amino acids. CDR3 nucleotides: TGTGCCAGCAGTTTATCGAGAAACTATGGCTACACCTTC. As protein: CASSLSRNYGYTF.

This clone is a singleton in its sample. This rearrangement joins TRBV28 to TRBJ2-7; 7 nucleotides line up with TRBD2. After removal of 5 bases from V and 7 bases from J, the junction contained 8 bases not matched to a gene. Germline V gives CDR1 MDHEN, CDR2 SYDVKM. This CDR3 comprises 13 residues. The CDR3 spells CASSQSGEGEQYF. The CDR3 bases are TGTGCCAGCAGTCAGAGCGGGGAAGGAGAGCAGTACTTC.

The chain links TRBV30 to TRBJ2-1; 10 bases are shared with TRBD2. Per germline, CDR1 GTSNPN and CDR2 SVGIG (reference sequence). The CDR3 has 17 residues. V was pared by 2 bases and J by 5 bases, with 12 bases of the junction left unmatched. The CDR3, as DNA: TGTGCCTGGAGTCCGTCTTTAGCGGGAGGCCTCAACAATGAGCAGTTCTTC. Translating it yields CAWSPSLAGGLNNEQFF.

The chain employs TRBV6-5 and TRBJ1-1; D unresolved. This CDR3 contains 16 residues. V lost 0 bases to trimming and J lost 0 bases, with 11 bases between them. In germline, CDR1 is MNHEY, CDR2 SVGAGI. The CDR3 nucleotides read TGTGCCAGCAGTTACTCGATCCGCGGGTTGAACACTGAAGCTTTCTTT. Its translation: CASSYSIRGLNTEAFF.

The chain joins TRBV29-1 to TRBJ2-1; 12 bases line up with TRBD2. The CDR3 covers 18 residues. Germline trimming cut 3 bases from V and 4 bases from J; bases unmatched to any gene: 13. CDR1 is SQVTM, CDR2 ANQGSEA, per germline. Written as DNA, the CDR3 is TGCAGCGTTGAGGGGACTAGCGGGTACTTCGGTCCTTACAATGAGCAGTTCTTC. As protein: CSVEGTSGYFGPYNEQFF.

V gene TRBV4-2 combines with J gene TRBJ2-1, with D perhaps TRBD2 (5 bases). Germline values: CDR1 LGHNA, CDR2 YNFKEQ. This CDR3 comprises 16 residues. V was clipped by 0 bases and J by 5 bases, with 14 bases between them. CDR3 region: CASSQEAEAEDNEQFF. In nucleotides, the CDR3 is TGTGCCAGCAGCCAAGAGGCAGAAGCGGAAGACAATGAGCAGTTCTTC.

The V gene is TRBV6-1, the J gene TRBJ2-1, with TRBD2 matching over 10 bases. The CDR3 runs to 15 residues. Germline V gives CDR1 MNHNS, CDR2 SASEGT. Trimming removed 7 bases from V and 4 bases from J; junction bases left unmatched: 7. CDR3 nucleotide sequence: TGTGCCAGCAATTTTCTAGCGGGAGAGTACAATGAGCAGTTCTTC. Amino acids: CASNFLAGEYNEQFF.

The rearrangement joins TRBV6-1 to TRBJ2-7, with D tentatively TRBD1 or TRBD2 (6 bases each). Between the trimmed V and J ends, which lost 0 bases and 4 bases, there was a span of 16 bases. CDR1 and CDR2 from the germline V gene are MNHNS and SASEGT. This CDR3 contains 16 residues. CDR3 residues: CASSEALVRDTYEQYF. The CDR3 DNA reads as TGTGCCAGCAGTGAAGCGCTTGTGCGGGACACGTACGAGCAGTACTTC.

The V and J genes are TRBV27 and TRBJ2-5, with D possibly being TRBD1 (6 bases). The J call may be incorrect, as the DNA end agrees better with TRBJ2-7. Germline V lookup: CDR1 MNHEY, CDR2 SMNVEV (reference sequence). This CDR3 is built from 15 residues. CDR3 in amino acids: CASSLAFGQPYEQYF. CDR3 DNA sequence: TGTGCCAGCAGTTTAGCGTTTGGACAGCCCTACGAGCAGTACTTC.

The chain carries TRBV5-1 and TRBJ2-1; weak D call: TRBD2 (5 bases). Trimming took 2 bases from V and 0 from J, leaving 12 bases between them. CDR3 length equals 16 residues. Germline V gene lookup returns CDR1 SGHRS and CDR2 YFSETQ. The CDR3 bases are TGCGCCAGCAGCTTTGAGGTTCGGGGCTCCTACAATGAGCAGTTCTTC. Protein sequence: CASSFEVRGSYNEQFF.

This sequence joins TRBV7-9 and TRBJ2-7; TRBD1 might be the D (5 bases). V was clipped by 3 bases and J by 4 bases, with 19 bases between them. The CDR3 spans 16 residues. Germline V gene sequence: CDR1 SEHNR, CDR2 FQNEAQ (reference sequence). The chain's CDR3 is CASSFDPDTGLYEQYF. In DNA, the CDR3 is TGTGCCAGCAGCTTTGACCCCGATACAGGATTATACGAGCAGTACTTC. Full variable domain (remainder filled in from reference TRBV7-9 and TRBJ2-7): DTGVSQNPRHKITKRGQNVTFRCDPISEHNRLYWYRQTLGQGPEFLTYFQNEAQLEKSRLLSDRFSAERPKGSFSTLEIQRTEQGDSAMYLCASSFDPDTGLYEQYFGPGTRLTVT.

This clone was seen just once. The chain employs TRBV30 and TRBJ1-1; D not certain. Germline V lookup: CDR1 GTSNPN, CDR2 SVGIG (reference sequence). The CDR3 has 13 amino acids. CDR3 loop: CARAERENTEAFF. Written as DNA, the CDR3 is TGTGCGCGGGCGGAACGGGAGAACACTGAAGCTTTCTTT.

CDR3 DNA sequence: TGTGCCAGTTCCGGGGGAAGCTTCCTCGAGCAGTACTTC. Protein sequence: CASSGGSFLEQYF. The chain links TRBV2 to TRBJ2-7; TRBD2 might be the D (6 bases). The CDR3 totals 13 residues. Per the germline V gene, CDR1 is SNHLY and CDR2 is FYNNEI. Trimming removed 9 bases from V and 6 bases from J, with 18 bases in between.

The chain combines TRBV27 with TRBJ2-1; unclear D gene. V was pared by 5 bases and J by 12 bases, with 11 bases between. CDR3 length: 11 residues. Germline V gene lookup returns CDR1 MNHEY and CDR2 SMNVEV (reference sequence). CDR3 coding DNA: TGTGCCAGCAGTCCTGGTAGAGGGCAGTTCTTC. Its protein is CASSPGRGQFF.

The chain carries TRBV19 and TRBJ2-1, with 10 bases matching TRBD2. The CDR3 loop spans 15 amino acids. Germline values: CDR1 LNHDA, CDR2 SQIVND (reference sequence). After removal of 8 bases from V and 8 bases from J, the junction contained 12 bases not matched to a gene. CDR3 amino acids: CASRPLAGVYHEQFF. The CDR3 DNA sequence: TGTGCCAGTCGGCCGCTAGCGGGAGTTTACCATGAGCAGTTCTTC.

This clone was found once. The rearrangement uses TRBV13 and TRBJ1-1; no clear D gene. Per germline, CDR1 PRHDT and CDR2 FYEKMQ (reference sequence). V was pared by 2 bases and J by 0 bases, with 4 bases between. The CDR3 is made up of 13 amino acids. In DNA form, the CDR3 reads TGTGCCAGCAGCTTATGGGTGAACACTGAAGCTTTCTTT. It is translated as CASSLWVNTEAFF.

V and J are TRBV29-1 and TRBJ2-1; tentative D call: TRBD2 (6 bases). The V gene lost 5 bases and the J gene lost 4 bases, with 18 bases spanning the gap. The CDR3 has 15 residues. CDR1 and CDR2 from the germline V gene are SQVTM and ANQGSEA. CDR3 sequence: CSVSGLFPFYNEQFF. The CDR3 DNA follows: TGCAGCGTTTCAGGACTATTCCCGTTTTACAATGAGCAGTTCTTC.

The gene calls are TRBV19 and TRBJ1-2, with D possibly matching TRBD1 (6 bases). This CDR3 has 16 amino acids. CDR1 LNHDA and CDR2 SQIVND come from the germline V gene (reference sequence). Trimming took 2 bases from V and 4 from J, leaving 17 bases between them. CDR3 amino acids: CASSISSEDSLYGYTF. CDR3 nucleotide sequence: TGTGCCAGTAGTATATCCTCAGAGGACAGTCTCTATGGCTACACCTTC. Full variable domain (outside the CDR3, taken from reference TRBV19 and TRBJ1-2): DGGITQSPKYLFRKEGQNVTLSCEQNLNHDAMYWYRQDPGQGLRLIYYSQIVNDFQKGDIAEGYSVSREKKESFPLTVTSAQKNPTAFYLCASSISSEDSLYGYTFGSGTRLTVV.

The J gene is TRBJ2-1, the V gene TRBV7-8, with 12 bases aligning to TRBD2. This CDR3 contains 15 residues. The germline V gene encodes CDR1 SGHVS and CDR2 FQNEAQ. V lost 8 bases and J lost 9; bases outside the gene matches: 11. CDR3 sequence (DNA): TGTGCCAGCGCGACTAGCGGGAGATTACGGGGTGAGCAGTTCTTC. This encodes CASATSGRLRGEQFF.

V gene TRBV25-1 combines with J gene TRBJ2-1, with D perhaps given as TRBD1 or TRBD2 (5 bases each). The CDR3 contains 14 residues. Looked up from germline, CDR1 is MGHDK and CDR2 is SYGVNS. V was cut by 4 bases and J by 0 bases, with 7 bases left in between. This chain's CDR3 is CASSGGSSYNEQFF. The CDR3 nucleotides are TGTGCCAGCAGTGGGGGGAGCTCCTACAATGAGCAGTTCTTC.

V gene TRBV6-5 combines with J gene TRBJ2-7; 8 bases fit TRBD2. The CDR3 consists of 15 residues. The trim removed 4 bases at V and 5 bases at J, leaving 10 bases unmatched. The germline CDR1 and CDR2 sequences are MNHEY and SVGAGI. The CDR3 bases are TGTGCCAGCAGTTTGGCGGGAGGACCGGTTGACGAGCAGTACTTC. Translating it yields CASSLAGGPVDEQYF.

The CDR3 sequence is CASSPRGGRFTDTQYF. The CDR3 DNA follows: TGTGCCAGCAGCCCGAGGGGCGGGAGGTTTACAGATACGCAGTATTTT. The V and J genes are TRBV5-4 and TRBJ2-3; 8 bases align to TRBD2. The ends lost 4 bases at V and 3 bases at J; junction bases unmatched: 10. Germline CDR1 is SGHNT and CDR2 is YYREEE (reference sequence). The CDR3 loop spans 16 amino acids.

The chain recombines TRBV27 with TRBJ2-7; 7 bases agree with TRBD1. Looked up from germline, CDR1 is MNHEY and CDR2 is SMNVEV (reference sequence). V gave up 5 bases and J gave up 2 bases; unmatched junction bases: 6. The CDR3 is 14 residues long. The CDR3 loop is CASSQGTDPYEQYF. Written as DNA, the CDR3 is TGTGCCAGCAGTCAGGGGACAGACCCCTACGAGCAGTACTTC.

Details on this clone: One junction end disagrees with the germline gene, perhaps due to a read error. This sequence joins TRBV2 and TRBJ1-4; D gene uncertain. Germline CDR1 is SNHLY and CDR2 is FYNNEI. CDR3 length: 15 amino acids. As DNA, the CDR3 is TGTGCCAGCAGCGAAGGACCTTCGTGGTATGAAAAACTGTTTTTT. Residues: CASSEGPSWYEKLFF.

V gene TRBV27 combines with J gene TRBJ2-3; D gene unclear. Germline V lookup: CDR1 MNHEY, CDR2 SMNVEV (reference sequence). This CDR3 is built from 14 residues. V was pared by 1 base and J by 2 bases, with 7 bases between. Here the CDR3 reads CASSLLSTTDTQYF. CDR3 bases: TGTGCCAGCAGTTTATTGAGTACCACAGATACGCAGTATTTT.

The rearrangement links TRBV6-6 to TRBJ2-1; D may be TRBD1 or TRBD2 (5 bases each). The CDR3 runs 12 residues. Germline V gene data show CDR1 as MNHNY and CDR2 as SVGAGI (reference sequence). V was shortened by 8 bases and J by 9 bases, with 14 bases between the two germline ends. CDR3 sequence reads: CASHQSGLEQFF. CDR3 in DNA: TGTGCCAGCCACCAATCGGGGCTTGAGCAGTTCTTC.

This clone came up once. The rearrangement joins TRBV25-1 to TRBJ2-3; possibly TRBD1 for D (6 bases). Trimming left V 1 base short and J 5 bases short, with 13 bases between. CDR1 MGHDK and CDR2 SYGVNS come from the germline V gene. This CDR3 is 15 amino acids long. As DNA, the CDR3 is TGTGCCAGCAGTGAATCCCCCCAGGGGATAGATACGCAGTATTTT. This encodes CASSESPQGIDTQYF.

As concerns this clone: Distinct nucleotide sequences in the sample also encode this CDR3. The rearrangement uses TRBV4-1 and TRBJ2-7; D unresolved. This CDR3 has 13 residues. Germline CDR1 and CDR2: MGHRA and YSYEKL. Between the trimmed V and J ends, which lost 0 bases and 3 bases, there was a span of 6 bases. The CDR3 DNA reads TGCGCCAGCAGCCAAGAACGGTTCTACGAGCAGTACTTC. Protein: CASSQERFYEQYF.

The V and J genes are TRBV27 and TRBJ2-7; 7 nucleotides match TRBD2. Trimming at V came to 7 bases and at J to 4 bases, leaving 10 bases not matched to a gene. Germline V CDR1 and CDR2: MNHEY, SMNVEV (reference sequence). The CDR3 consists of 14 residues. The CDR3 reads CASKGGIASYEQYF. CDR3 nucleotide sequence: TGTGCCAGCAAGGGAGGGATCGCCTCTTACGAGCAGTACTTC.

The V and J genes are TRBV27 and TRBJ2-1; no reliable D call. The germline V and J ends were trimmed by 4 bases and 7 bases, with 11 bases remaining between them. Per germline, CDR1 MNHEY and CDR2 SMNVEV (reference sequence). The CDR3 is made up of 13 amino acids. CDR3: CASSSTSRNEQFF. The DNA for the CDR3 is TGTGCCAGCAGTTCAACGAGTAGGAATGAGCAGTTCTTC.

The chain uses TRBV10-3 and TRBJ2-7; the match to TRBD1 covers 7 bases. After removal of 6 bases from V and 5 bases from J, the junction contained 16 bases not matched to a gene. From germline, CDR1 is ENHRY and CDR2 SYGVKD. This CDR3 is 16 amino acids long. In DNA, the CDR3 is TGTGCCATCAGCCATCCAACGGGACAGAAGAGAGACGAGCAGTACTTC. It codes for CAISHPTGQKRDEQYF.